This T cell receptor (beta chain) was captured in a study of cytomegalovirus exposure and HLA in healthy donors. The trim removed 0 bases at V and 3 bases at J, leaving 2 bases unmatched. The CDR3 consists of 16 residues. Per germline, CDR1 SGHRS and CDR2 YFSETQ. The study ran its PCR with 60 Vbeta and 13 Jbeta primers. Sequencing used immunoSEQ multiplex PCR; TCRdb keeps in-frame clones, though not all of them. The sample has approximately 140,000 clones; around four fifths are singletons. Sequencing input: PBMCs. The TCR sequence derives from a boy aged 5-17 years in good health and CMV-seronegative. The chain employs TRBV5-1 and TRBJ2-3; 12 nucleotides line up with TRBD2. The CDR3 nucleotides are TGCGCCAGCAGCTTGGCCGGACTAGCGGGGACAGATACGCAGTATTTT. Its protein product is CASSLAGLAGTDTQYF.